This record covers a single TCR beta chain. The antigen remains unidentified. Measured with immunoSEQ multiplex PCR; TCRdb has only the in-frame clones, and not every one. There are tens of thousands of clones in the sample; about 88% occur only once, and 5.3% lies in the top ten. This entry is derived from a study of glioma-infiltrating T cells after dendritic cell vaccination. Study information: The vaccine used monocyte-derived dendritic cells pulsed overnight with autologous tumor lysate.

Findings and caveats of the study: Patients with more pretreatment TILs had longer time to progression and survival.

There are 19 residues in the CDR3. Looked up from germline, CDR1 is LNHDA and CDR2 is SQIVND (reference sequence). V dropped 3 bases and J dropped 5; count of bases not matched to a gene: 18. Time point indicated: after dendritic cell vaccination, including at tumor progression/relapse. This material consisted of blood, taken after dendritic cell vaccination. The TCR originated in a human donor with glioblastoma. This chain joins TRBV19 and TRBJ1-5; 8 bases align to TRBD1. This CDR3 reads CASSIIVGRGLRRDQPQHF. The CDR3, as DNA: TGTGCCAGTAGTATCATCGTCGGCAGGGGGCTGAGGAGGGATCAGCCCCAGCATTTT.